This T cell receptor (beta chain) was found in a study of blood T cells in healthy people across ages. Study context: Per two T cells, about one barcoded beta molecule was captured through template switching.

CDR1 is KGHSH, CDR2 LQKENI, per germline. This CDR3 spans 13 amino acids. V was shortened by 4 bases and J by 8 bases, with 9 bases between the two germline ends. PCR was performed a second time for about 7 to 11 cycles using a sample-barcoded 5' primer and a J-beta primer mix. Every cDNA was tagged by a template-switch adaptor with 12 random nucleotides. TCRdb independently ran MiXCR on the 5' RACE reads; one entry per CDR3 protein. The data contain 650,000 to 800,000 distinct CDR3 sequences, under 45% of them seen just once; the ten biggest clones take up about a fifth. The receptor comes from a man between 60 and 75 years old in good health. V is TRBV18 and J is TRBJ1-6; no firm D call. Sequenced material: blood. CDR3 sequence reads: CASSRGEYSPLHF. CDR3 in DNA: TGTGCCAGCTCACGGGGTGAATATTCACCCCTCCACTTT.